The source of this T cell receptor (beta chain) is a study of identifying expanded T cells in peripheral blood. Here immunoSEQ multiplex PCR was the method, and the copy in TCRdb shows in-frame clones only, minus some. Among 91,000 or so clones, roughly 90% were seen once, and the ten largest hold 3.9%. The V end was cut by 3 bases, the J end by 4 bases, with 12 bases between. The CDR3 extends over 15 amino acids. Germline V gene lookup returns CDR1 MNHNY and CDR2 SVGAGI (reference sequence). This clone was detected only once. Sequencing was performed on blood. The sequence was collected from a person between 18 and 69 years old in good health. This chain links TRBV6-6 with TRBJ2-2; TRBD2 might be the D (6 bases). This chain's CDR3 is CASSYAGKFTGELFF. The CDR3 nucleotides are TGTGCCAGCAGTTATGCGGGAAAGTTCACCGGGGAGCTGTTTTTT.